The next 19 T cell receptor beta chains were all read from a single sample in a study of T cells in Graves' hyperthyroidism and ophthalmopathy. RNA transcripts yielded amplified TCR beta CDR3 regions. An initial round of RT-PCR targeting the TCR CDR3 relied on the HTBI primer set. Using its own MiXCR run on the multiplex PCR reads, TCRdb lists one record per CDR3 protein. The table includes under 700,000 distinct CDR3 sequences, 46% detected once. Sequencing was performed on peripheral blood or thyroid tissue (not recorded which). The receptors shown here come from a woman between 18 and 29 years old with Graves' hyperthyroidism.

V is TRBV29-1 and J is TRBJ1-1; 7 bases line up with TRBD1. Germline V gene sequence: CDR1 SQVTM, CDR2 ANQGSEA. V gave up 8 bases and J gave up 0 bases; unmatched junction bases: 3. CDR3 length: 12 residues. CDR3 in amino acids: CSLGGLNTEAFF. CDR3 DNA: TGCAGCTTAGGGGGCTTGAACACTGAAGCTTTCTTT. Using reference TRBV29-1 and TRBJ1-1 for the parts outside the CDR3, the full variable domain is SAVISQKPSRDICQRGTSLTIQCQVDSQVTMMFWYRQQPGQSLTLIATANQGSEATYESGFVIDKFPISRPNLTFSTLTVSNMSPEDSSIYLCSLGGLNTEAFFGQGTRLTVV.

Note on this clonotype: Germline and junction disagree at one end, which may indicate a read error. This chain links TRBV10-3 with TRBJ1-4, with a tentative D call TRBD1 (5 bases). Germline-derived CDR1 and CDR2 are ENHRY and SYGVKD. The CDR3 is 14 amino acids. In DNA, the CDR3 is TGTGCCATCAGCGAGTCGGTGTCAGGGTTAAGTCTGTTTTTT. The encoded protein is CAISESVSGLSLFF.

This clonotype was picked up a small number of times. Since a much larger clone is just one base distant, this may be a read error. V and J are TRBV29-1 and TRBJ1-4; D unresolved. Germline-derived CDR1 and CDR2 are SQVTM and ANQGSEA. V was trimmed by 5 bases and J by 2 bases, leaving 9 bases between them. CDR3 size: 13 residues. The CDR3 loop reads CSVQEWTNEKLFF. The CDR3 nucleotides read TGCAGCGTTCAGGAATGGACTAATGAAAAACTGTTTTTT.

The gene calls are TRBV6-1 and TRBJ2-7; D remains ambiguous. The CDR3 spans 15 residues. With 5 bases removed from V and 2 bases from J, the gap between germline ends came to 16 bases. Germline V lookup: CDR1 MNHNS, CDR2 SASEGT. CDR3 sequence: CASSYSGQRTYEQYF. The CDR3 DNA follows: TGTGCCAGCAGTTATTCTGGGCAGCGCACCTACGAGCAGTACTTC.

The chain uses TRBV25-1 and TRBJ1-5, with TRBD1 as a possible D gene (6 bases). The germline V gene encodes CDR1 MGHDK and CDR2 SYGVNS. The V gene lost 5 bases and the J gene lost 4 bases, with 12 bases spanning the gap. The CDR3 runs to 14 residues. DNA of the CDR3: TGTGCCAGCAGTTGGGGGACAAAGAATCAGCCCCAGCATTTT. Translating gives CASSWGTKNQPQHF.

This rearrangement joins TRBV20-1 to TRBJ2-7, with D unclear. V was cut by 3 bases and J by 7 bases, with 13 bases left in between. CDR1 is DFQATT and CDR2 is SNEGSKA in the germline V gene (reference sequence). The CDR3 consists of 12 residues. The CDR3 loop reads CSASWQLKEQYF. CDR3 nucleotide sequence: TGCAGTGCTAGTTGGCAATTGAAGGAGCAGTACTTC.

Ten or more counts support this clonotype. V is TRBV7-9 and J is TRBJ1-3, with 7 nucleotides matching TRBD1. Losses at the gene ends were 3 bases for V and 4 bases for J; bases not matched to a gene: 3. Germline V gene sequence: CDR1 SEHNR, CDR2 FQNEAQ (reference sequence). The CDR3 runs to 14 residues. The CDR3: CASSLTGIGNTIYF. The CDR3 DNA reads as TGTGCCAGCAGCTTGACAGGGATCGGAAACACCATATATTTT. Variable domain in full (rest from reference TRBV7-9 and TRBJ1-3): DTGVSQNPRHKITKRGQNVTFRCDPISEHNRLYWYRQTLGQGPEFLTYFQNEAQLEKSRLLSDRFSAERPKGSFSTLEIQRTEQGDSAMYLCASSLTGIGNTIYFGEGSWLTVV.

This clonotype was picked up one time. A read error may explain this, as a much larger clone is one base away. The CDR3 protein is CASGTGRHEQYF. CDR3 nucleotide sequence: TGTGCCAGCGGAACAGGGCGCCACGAGCAGTACTTC. The rearrangement uses TRBV6-6 and TRBJ2-7; TRBD1 is a possible D gene (6 bases). Per the germline V gene, CDR1 is MNHNY and CDR2 is SVGAGI (reference sequence). Between the trimmed V and J ends, which lost 8 bases and 5 bases, there was a span of 13 bases. This CDR3 has 12 amino acids.

This sequence joins TRBV24-1 and TRBJ2-2; 7 bases are a match to TRBD1. The germline gives CDR1 KGHDR, CDR2 SFDVKD. V was clipped by 6 bases and J by 3 bases; unmatched bases: 9. The CDR3 has 16 residues. CDR3 bases: TGTGCCACCAGTTCCCCGGGACAGACGGACACCGGGGAGCTGTTTTTT. Its protein is CATSSPGQTDTGELFF.

The gene calls are TRBV9 and TRBJ1-3; no clear D gene. CDR3 length: 17 amino acids. Between the trimmed V and J ends, which lost 0 bases and 0 bases, there was a span of 13 bases. Germline assignment: CDR1 SGDLS and CDR2 YYNGEE. The CDR3 region is CASSVGGGTDSGNTIYF. Written as DNA, the CDR3 is TGTGCCAGCAGCGTAGGAGGTGGAACGGACTCTGGAAACACCATATATTTT.

This clonotype was found once. The chain joins TRBV5-4 to TRBJ2-5; 7 bases match TRBD1. CDR1 is SGHNT and CDR2 is YYREEE in the germline V gene (reference sequence). The CDR3 consists of 16 residues. Losses at the gene ends were 7 bases for V and 6 bases for J; bases not matched to a gene: 18. The CDR3 reads CASSPPPGTAVQTQYF. The CDR3 nucleotides read TGTGCCAGCTCACCCCCGCCCGGGACAGCGGTTCAGACCCAGTACTTC.

This clonotype has just a few counts. The chain couples TRBV19 to TRBJ1-2; D possibly corresponds to TRBD1 (5 bases). Trimming removed 10 bases at V and 2 bases at J, with 20 bases between. This CDR3 is built from 15 residues. The germline gives CDR1 LNHDA, CDR2 SQIVND (reference sequence). The CDR3: CATTSGRGINYGYTF. CDR3 nucleotide sequence: TGTGCCACCACCTCGGGACGGGGAATAAACTATGGCTACACCTTC. The full variable domain, with the rest looked up from reference TRBV19 and TRBJ1-2, is DGGITQSPKYLFRKEGQNVTLSCEQNLNHDAMYWYRQDPGQGLRLIYYSQIVNDFQKGDIAEGYSVSREKKESFPLTVTSAQKNPTAFYLCATTSGRGINYGYTFGSGTRLTVV.

The V gene is TRBV7-2, the J gene TRBJ2-7; D might be TRBD1 or TRBD2, each matching 5 bases. Germline CDR1 and CDR2: SGHTA and FQGNSA. V was shortened by 2 bases and J by 6 bases, with 23 bases between the two germline ends. The CDR3 covers 17 residues. CDR3 amino acids: CASSLLRGAGQLGEQYF. CDR3 DNA: TGTGCCAGCAGCTTATTGAGGGGTGCAGGGCAACTTGGCGAGCAGTACTTC. Full variable domain (outside the CDR3, taken from reference TRBV7-2 and TRBJ2-7): GAGVSQSPSNKVTEKGKDVELRCDPISGHTALYWYRQSLGQGLEFLIYFQGNSAPDKSGLPSDRFSAERTGGSVSTLTIQRTQQEDSAVYLCASSLLRGAGQLGEQYFGPGTRLTVT.

This clonotype was detected a few times. V usage is TRBV10-3 and J usage is TRBJ1-2; a possible D gene is TRBD1 (5 bases). Germline V gene data show CDR1 as ENHRY and CDR2 as SYGVKD. V dropped 2 bases and J dropped 3 bases, with 7 bases sitting between them. The CDR3 is 13 amino acids. CDR3 DNA: TGTGCCATCAGTGAGGTGGGGGACTATGGCTACACCTTC. It translates to CAISEVGDYGYTF.

V is TRBV2 and J is TRBJ1-5, with 9 bases fitting TRBD1. The CDR3 totals 14 residues. The germline CDR1 and CDR2 sequences are SNHLY and FYNNEI. Losses at the gene ends were 7 bases for V and 7 bases for J; bases not matched to a gene: 8. The CDR3 nucleotides are TGTGCCAGCACCCCGGACAGGGGTGTCCAGCCCCAGCATTTT. Translating it yields CASTPDRGVQPQHF.

On this clonotype: This may be a read error: a much more frequent sequence differs by one nucleotide. This sequence joins TRBV20-1 and TRBJ2-5, with D unresolved. The germline V and J ends were trimmed by 1 base and 5 bases, with 14 bases remaining between them. The CDR3 consists of 14 residues. CDR1 DFQATT and CDR2 SNEGSKA come from the germline V gene (reference sequence). CDR3: CSARGGRNSETQYF. The CDR3 DNA sequence: TGCAGTGCTAGAGGGGGTAGGAACAGTGAGACCCAGTACTTC.

In this sample, this clonotype turned up many times. The chain joins TRBV20-1 to TRBJ2-5; unclear D gene. V was shortened by 3 bases and J by 5 bases, with 7 bases between the two germline ends. This CDR3 contains 11 residues. Germline V gene lookup returns CDR1 DFQATT and CDR2 SNEGSKA (reference sequence). In DNA form, the CDR3 reads TGCAGTGCTAGGGGCTTGGAGACCCAGTACTTC. This sequence encodes CSARGLETQYF.

V and J are TRBV7-9 and TRBJ1-2; a weak D match, TRBD1 (5 bases). Germline V gives CDR1 SEHNR, CDR2 FQNEAQ (reference sequence). V lost 6 bases and J lost 4, with 18 bases in between. This CDR3 has 15 residues. CDR3 DNA sequence: TGTGCCAGCAGTACAAATCCCGGGGGGGGCTATGGCTACACCTTC. Translating gives CASSTNPGGGYGYTF. The complete variable domain, with remaining parts taken from reference TRBV7-9 and TRBJ1-2, reads DTGVSQNPRHKITKRGQNVTFRCDPISEHNRLYWYRQTLGQGPEFLTYFQNEAQLEKSRLLSDRFSAERPKGSFSTLEIQRTEQGDSAMYLCASSTNPGGGYGYTFGSGTRLTVV.

The J gene is TRBJ2-7, the V gene TRBV20-1, with D uncertain. The ends were cut back, 0 bases at V and 3 bases at J, with 12 bases in the middle. Germline-derived CDR1 and CDR2 are DFQATT and SNEGSKA (reference sequence). This CDR3 has 14 residues. In DNA form, the CDR3 reads TGCAGTGCTAGAGATCCCCGGGTAAACTACGAGCAGTACTTC. This encodes CSARDPRVNYEQYF.